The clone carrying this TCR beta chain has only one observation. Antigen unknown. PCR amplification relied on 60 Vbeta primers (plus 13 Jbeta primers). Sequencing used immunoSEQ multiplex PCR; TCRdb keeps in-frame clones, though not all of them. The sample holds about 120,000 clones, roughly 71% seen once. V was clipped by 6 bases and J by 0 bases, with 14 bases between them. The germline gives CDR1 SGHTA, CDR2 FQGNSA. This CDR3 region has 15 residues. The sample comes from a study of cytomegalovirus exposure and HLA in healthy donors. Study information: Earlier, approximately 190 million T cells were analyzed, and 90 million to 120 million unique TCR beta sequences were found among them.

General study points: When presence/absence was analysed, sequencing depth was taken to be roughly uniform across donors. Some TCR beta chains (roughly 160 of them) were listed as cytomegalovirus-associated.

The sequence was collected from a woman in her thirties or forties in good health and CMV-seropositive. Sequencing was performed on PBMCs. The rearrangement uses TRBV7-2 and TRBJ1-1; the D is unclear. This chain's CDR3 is CASRQYTQMNTEAFF. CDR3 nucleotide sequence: TGTGCCAGCAGACAATACACACAGATGAACACTGAAGCTTTCTTT.